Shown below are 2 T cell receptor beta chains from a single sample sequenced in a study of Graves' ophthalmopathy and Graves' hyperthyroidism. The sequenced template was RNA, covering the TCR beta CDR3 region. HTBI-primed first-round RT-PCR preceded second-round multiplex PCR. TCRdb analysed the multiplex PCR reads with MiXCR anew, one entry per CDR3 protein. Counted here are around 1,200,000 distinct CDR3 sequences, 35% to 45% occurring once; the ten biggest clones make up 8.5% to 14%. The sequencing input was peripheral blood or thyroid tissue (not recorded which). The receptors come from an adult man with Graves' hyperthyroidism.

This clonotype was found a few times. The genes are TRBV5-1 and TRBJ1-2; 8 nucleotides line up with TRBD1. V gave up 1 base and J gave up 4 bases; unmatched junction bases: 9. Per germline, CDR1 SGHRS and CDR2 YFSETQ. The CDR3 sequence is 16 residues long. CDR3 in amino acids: CASSLTTGVRSYGYTF. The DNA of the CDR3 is TGCGCCAGCAGCTTGACGACAGGGGTCAGGTCCTATGGCTACACCTTC.

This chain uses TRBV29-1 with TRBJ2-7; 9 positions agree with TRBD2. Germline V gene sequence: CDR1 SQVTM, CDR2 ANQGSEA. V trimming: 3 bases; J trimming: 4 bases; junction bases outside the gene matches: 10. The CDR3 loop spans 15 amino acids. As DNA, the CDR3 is TGCAGCGTTGAGTCGGGTGGAGCGGGAGGTTACGAGCAGTACTTC. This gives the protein CSVESGGAGGYEQYF.